This note documents a single T cell receptor (beta chain) sequence. Its specificity is not known. The assay was immunoSEQ multiplex PCR, and TCRdb's table has in-frame clones only and misses some. This table has about 140,000 clones, 89% appearing once. This record comes from a study of T cell responses to AZD1222 COVID-19 vaccine. Overall study results and limits: Donors skewed white British and female; clonal diversity was possibly underestimated. Researchers report vaccine-associated CD4 TCRs spanning spike, with dominance at 160-218 and 743-854.

The TCR originated in an adult in good health. The specimen was peripheral blood, collected on day 0 of AZD1222 vaccination.

CDR3 DNA: TGCGCCAGCAGCCCAACCGGAACAGGGATTGGGACCGGGGAGCTGTTTTTT. This translates into CASSPTGTGIGTGELFF. The chain employs TRBV5-1 and TRBJ2-2, with D possibly being TRBD1 (6 bases). The CDR3 is 17 residues long. The germline V gene has CDR1 SGHRS and CDR2 YFSETQ. Between the trimmed V and J ends, which lost 4 bases and 5 bases, there was a span of 21 bases.